The TCR beta chain described here comes from a study of immune characteristics of hereditary and idiopathic chronic pancreatitis. V lost 3 bases, J lost 10 bases, and 1 base stayed unmatched. CDR3 length: 11 residues. Germline CDR1 and CDR2: KGHDR and SFDVKD. Patients having total pancreatectomy with islet autotransplantation provided the chronic pancreatitis pancreas tissue. Sequenced by immunoSEQ multiplex PCR; TCRdb stores in-frame clones only, minus some. The sample holds over 12,000 clones; 73% are singletons and the top ten take 13% to 15%. The sequenced sample consisted of pancreas tissue with hereditary chronic pancreatitis. The TCR comes from a human donor with chronic pancreatitis. V and J are TRBV24-1 and TRBJ1-2; 7 bases are shared with TRBD1. The CDR3 spells CATSDKGAYTF. CDR3 nucleotides: TGTGCCACCAGTGATAAGGGGGCCTACACCTTC.